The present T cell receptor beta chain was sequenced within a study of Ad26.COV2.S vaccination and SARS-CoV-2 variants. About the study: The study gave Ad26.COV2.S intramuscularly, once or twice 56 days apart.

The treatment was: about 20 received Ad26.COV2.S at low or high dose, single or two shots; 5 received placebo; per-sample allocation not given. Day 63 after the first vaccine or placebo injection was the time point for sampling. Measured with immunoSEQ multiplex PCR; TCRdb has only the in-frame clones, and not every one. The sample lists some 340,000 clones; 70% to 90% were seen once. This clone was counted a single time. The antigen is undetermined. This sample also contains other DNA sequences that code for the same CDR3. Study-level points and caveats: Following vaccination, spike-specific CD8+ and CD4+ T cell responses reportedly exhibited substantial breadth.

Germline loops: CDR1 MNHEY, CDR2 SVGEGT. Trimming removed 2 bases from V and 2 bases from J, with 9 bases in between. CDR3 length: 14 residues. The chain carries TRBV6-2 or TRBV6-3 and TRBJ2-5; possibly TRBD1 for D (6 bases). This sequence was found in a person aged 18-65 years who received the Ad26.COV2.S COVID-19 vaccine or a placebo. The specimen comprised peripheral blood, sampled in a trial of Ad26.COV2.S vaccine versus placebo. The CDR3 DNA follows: TGTGCCAGCAGTTACGGGGGCTCTCAAGAGACCCAGTACTTC. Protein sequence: CASSYGGSQETQYF.